This T cell receptor beta chain was sequenced during a study of shared clonotypes between healthy human individuals. In regard to this clone: Its matching antigen is unknown.

Data came from immunoSEQ multiplex PCR; TCRdb stores just in-frame clones and leaves some out. The data show approximately 350,000 clones, about 96% seen once. Study observations and caveats: In the sorted subsets, rarefaction showed sequencing was incomplete despite large depth. Shared across a handful of donors were around 4.7% of the naive CD4 clonotypes.

Germline V gene data show CDR1 as SGHTA and CDR2 as FQGNSA. The V and J ends lost 0 bases and 3 bases respectively, with 9 bases between them. The CDR3 has 14 amino acids. The chain recombines TRBV7-2 with TRBJ2-7; D is uncertain. Material: memory CD8+ T cells sorted from blood. The subset here: CD45RO+ cells pooled with CCR7-negative TemRA cells. The sequence was collected from a man aged 25-45 years in good health. As DNA, the CDR3 is TGTGCCAGCAGCTTAGCGATCTCTAACTACGAGCAGTACTTC. It specifies CASSLAISNYEQYF.